This T cell receptor beta chain came from a study of cytomegalovirus exposure and HLA in healthy donors. Study-level findings and limits: Further analysis, carried out later, found HLA-associated TCR beta chains more clonally expanded than equally common other chains. Using a false discovery rate of 0.05, a later analysis showed that 15,000 to 20,000 TCR beta sequences were associated with HLA alleles. Cytomegalovirus association was assigned to over 150 TCR beta chains.

The PCR used 60 Vbeta and 13 Jbeta primers. Original processing methods: In a later analysis, of 80 million to 90 million unique beta chains, some 10 million appeared in at least two donors. The data were produced by immunoSEQ multiplex PCR, yet TCRdb's version contains in-frame clones alone and is incomplete. V and J calls and clone size follow that table, whereas D and trimming were derived from the DNA. The sample yields fewer than 200,000 clones, around 68% seen once. CDR3 length: 13 amino acids. V shed 3 bases and J 7 bases; nucleotides not matched to a gene: 3. Germline V gene sequence: CDR1 SGHNT, CDR2 YYREEE (reference sequence). This clone was seen a few times. Its antigen is still unknown.

The clonotype originates from a woman between 40 and 55 years old in good health and CMV-seropositive. V is TRBV5-4 and J is TRBJ1-2, with 10 bases lining up with TRBD1. The sequencing sample was made of PBMCs. The CDR3 coding sequence is TGTGCCAGCAGCTGGGGACAGGGGCTTGGCTACACCTTC. Its translation is CASSWGQGLGYTF.